Below, one T cell receptor beta chain is given with its context. Its cognate antigen is unknown. The assay was immunoSEQ multiplex PCR, and TCRdb's table has in-frame clones only and misses some. The repertoire holds tens of thousands of clones, more than 80% seen once, with 2.5% in the top ten. This record comes from a study of graft-versus-host responses after intestinal transplantation. Findings and limits, study-wide: There were GvH clones found in recipient marrow, and some of them appeared first in ileum or blood. Early after transplant, HvG clones declined as circulating GvH clones peaked.

Per germline, CDR1 SGHNT and CDR2 YYREEE (reference sequence). CDR3 size: 14 residues. Trimming left V 4 bases short and J 7 bases short, with 17 bases between. The sequence was obtained from a human donor who received an intestinal transplant. The chain carries TRBV5-4 and TRBJ1-2; D might be TRBD1 (6 bases). The sequenced sample was unstimulated CD8+ T cells sorted from spleen or lymph node cells, obtained before intestinal transplant. CDR3 sequence (DNA): TGTGCCAGCAGCCCTACGGGGGGCGCTTCTGGCTACACCTTC. Translated, it gives CASSPTGGASGYTF.